This TCR beta chain came from a study of blood T cell repertoires in COVID-19 (dated by TCRdb to about 2020). Concerning the study at large: Samples from collaborators originated in the United States, Italy and Spain and spanned both the acute and convalescent phases of COVID-19. A de-identified subject ID, COVID-19 status, age in years and sex were almost always included in the sample metadata. Where available, HLA class I and class II types were taken from metadata supplied by the sample provider and were not determined by assay-based typing. Deeply sampled blood TCRbeta repertoires from subjects exposed to, actively infected with, or recovered from COVID-19 were included in the dataset. The repertoires were released in a freely available public database intended as a resource for research on the immune response to SARS-CoV-2. The material from the prospective study consisted of cDNA or gDNA derived from T cells, B-cell-depleted T cells, or PBMCs. The samples were drawn from the first 160 participants of the ongoing ImmuneRACE study and from under 1,500 subjects provided by 6 global collaborators. General conclusions and limits of the study: Clinical and demographic metadata were provided uncurated, with the amount varying by source and participant.

One collaborating source in Seattle enrolled patients while the patients were actively infected and followed the patients over time throughout the course of disease. The collaborating institutions used their own protocols to collect whole blood in K2EDTA tubes. For TCRbeta analysis, collaborators shipped samples as frozen whole blood, isolated PBMCs, or DNA extracted from either of those sample types. This clone was counted once. The clone's antigen remains unknown. No qualities accompany the bases; no much larger clone lies one base away. TCRbeta CDR3 regions were amplified from genomic DNA by means of the immunoSEQ Assay, a bias-controlled multiplex PCR. On the authors' methods: The number of nucleated cells in each sample was estimated by amplification of reference gene primers within the assay. To quantify the absolute abundance of each unique TCRbeta CDR3 rearrangement, sequence reads were collapsed and filtered. For each sample, productive Simpson clonality was calculated as the square root of Simpson's diversity index across productive rearrangements. The clones in this table, taken by TCRdb from immuneACCESS, are in-frame only. Not every clone is retained; where verified, under half of the shortfall comes from an unresolved V gene, and the cause of the rest is unknown. The DNA gave D and trimming, while V, J and clone size come from that table. The sample table records around 370,000 clones; around nine tenths of these occur just once. Of the sample, 6% to 8% is held by the ten largest clones.

This TCR was sampled from a woman aged 70-85 years with COVID-19, enrolled during active disease. Sequenced material: peripheral blood.

CDR3 region: CSVDRGGYGYTF. The sequenced DNA is TGCAGCGTTGATCGGGGGGGCTATGGCTACACCTTC. Rearrangement joined TRBV29-1 to TRBJ1-2; a tentative D call is TRBD1 (5 bases match). Including cysteine and phenylalanine, the CDR3 has 12 amino acids. The sequence is cut down to CDR3 DNA, 36 bases in frame from base 1. The germline V gene yields SQVTM for CDR1 and ANQGSEA for CDR2. V is cut by 3 bases and J by 4 bases, and the space between the germline ends is 9 bases.